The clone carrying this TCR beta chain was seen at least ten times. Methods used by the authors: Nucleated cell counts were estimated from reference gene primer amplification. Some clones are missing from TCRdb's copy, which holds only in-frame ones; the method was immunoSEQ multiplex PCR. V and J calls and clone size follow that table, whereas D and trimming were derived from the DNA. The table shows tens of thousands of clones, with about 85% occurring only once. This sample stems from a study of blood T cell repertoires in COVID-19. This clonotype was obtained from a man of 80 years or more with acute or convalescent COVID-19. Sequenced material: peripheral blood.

The CDR3 reads CASGRANMYEQYF. DNA for the CDR3: TGTGCCAGCGGCAGGGCTAATATGTACGAGCAGTACTTC. The rearrangement joins TRBV28 to TRBJ2-7; D is perhaps TRBD1 (5 bases). This CDR3 has 13 amino acids. V lost 8 bases to trimming and J lost 4 bases, with 15 bases between them. Germline V lookup: CDR1 MDHEN, CDR2 SYDVKM.